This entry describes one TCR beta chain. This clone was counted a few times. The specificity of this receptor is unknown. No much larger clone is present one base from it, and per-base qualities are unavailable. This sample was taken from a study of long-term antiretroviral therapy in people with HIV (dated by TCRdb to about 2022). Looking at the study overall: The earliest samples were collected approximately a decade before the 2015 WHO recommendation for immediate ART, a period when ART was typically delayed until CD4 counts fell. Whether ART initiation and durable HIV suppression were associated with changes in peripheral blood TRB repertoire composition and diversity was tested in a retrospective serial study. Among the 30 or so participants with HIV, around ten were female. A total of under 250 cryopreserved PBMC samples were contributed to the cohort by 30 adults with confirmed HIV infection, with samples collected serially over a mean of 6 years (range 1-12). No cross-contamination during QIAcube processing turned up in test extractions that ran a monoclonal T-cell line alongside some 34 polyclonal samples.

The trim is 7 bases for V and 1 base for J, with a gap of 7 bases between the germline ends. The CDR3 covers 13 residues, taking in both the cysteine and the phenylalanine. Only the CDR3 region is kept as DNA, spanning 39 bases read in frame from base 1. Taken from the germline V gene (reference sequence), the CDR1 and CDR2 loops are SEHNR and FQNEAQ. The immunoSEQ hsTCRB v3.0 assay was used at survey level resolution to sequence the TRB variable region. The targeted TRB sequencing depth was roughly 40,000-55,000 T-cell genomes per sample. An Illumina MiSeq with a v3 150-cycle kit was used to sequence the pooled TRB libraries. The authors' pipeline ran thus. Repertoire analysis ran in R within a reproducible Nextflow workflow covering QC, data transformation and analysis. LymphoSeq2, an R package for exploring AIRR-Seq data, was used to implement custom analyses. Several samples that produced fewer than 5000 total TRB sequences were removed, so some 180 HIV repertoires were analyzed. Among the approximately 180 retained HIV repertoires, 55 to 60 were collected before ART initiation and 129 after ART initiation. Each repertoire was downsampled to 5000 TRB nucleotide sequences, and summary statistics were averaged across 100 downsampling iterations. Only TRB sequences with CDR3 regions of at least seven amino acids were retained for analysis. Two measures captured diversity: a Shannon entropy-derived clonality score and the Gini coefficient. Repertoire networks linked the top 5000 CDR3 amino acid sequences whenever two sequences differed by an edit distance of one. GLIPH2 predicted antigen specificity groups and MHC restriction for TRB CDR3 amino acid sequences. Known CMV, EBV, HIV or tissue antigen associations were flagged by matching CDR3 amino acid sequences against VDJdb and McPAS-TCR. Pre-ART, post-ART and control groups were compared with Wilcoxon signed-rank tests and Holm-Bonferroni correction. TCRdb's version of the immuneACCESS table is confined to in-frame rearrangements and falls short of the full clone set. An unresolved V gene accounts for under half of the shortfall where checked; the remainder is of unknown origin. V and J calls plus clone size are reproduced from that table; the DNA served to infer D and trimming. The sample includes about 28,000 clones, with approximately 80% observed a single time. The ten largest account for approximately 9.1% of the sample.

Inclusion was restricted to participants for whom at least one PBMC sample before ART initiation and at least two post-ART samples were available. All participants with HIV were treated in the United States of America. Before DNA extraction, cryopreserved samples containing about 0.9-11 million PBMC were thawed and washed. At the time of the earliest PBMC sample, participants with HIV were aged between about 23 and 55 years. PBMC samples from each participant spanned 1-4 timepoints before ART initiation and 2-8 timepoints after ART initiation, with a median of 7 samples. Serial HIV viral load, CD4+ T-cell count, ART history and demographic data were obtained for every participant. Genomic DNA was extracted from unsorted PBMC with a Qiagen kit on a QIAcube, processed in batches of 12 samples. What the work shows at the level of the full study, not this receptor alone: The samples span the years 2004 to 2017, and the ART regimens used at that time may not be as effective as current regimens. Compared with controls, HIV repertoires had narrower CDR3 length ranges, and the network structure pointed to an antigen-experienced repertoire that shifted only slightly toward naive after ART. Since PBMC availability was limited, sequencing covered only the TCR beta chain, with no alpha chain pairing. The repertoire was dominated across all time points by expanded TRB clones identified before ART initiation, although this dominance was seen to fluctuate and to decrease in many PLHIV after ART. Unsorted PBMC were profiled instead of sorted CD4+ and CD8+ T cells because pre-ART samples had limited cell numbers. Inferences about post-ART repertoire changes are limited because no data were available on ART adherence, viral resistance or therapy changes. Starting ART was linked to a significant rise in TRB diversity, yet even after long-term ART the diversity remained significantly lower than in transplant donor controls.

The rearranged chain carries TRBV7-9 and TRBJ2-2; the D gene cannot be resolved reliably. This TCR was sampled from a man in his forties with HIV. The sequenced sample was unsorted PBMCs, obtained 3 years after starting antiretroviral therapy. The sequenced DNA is TGTGCCAGCATCCAGTTGAACACCGGGGAGCTGTTTTTT. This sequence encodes CASIQLNTGELFF.